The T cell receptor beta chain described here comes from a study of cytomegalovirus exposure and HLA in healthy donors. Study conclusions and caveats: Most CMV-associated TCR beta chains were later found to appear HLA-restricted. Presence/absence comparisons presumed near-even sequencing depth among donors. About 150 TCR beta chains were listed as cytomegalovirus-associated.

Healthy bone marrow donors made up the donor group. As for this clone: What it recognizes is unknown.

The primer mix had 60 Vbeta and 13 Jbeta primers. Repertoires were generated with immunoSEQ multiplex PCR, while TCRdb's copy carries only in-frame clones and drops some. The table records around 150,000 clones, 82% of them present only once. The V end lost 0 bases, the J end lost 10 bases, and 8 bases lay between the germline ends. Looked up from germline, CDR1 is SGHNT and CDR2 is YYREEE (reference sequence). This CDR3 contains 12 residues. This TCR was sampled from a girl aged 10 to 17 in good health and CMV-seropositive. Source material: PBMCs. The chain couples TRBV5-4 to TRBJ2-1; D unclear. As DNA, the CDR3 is TGTGCCAGCAGCTTGGACACTACCGAGCAGTTCTTC. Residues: CASSLDTTEQFF. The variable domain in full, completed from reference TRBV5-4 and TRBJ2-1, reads ETGVTQSPTHLIKTRGQQVTLRCSSQSGHNTVSWYQQALGQGPQFIFQYYREEENGRGNFPPRFSGLQFPNYSSELNVNALELDDSALYLCASSLDTTEQFFGPGTRLTVL.